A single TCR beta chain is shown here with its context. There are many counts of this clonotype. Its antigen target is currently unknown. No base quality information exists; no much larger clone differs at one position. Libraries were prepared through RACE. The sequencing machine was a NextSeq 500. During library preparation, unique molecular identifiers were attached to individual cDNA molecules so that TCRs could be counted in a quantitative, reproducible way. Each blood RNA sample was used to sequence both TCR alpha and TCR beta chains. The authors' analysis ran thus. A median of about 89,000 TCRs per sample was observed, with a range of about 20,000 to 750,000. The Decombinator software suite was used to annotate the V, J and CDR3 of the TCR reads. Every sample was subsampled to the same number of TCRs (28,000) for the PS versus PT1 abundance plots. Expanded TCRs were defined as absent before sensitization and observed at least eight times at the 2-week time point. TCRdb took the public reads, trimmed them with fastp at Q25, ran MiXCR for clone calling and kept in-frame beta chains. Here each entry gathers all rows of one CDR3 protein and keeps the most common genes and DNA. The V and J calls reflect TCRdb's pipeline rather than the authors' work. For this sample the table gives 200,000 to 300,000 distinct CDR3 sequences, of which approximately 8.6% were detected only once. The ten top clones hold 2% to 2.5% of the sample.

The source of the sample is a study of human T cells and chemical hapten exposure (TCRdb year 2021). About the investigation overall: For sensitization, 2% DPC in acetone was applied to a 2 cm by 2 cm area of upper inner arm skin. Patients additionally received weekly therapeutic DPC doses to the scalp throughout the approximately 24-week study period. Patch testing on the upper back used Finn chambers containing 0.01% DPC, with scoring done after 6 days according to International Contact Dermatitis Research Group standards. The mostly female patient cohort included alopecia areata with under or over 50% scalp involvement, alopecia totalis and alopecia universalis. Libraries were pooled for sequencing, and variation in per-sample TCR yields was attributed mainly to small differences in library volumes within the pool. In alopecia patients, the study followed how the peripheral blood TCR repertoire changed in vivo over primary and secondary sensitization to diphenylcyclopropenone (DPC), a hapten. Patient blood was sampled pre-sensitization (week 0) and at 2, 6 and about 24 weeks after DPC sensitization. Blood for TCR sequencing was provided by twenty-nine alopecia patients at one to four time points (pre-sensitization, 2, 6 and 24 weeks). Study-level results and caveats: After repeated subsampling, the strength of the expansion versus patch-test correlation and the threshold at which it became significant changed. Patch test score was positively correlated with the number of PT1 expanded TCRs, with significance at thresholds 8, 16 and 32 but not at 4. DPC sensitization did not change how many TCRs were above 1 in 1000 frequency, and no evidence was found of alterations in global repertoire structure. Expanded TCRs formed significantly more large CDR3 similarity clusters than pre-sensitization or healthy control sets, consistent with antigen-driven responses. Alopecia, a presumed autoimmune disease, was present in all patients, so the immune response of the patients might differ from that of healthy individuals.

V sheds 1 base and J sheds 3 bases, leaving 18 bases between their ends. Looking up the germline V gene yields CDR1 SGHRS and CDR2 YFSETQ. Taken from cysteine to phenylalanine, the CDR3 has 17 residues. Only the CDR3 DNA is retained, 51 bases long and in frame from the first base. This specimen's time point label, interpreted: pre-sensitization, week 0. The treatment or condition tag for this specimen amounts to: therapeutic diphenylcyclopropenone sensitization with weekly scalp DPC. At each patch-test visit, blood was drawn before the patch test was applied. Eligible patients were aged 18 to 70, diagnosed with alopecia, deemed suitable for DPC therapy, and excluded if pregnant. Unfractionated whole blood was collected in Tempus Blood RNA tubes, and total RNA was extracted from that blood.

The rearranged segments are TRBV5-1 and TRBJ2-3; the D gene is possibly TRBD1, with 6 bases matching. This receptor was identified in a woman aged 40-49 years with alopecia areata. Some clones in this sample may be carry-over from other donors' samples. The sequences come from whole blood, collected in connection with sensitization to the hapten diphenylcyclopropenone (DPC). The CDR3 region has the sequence CASSLQPETGWTDTQYF. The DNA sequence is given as TGCGCCAGCAGCTTGCAACCCGAGACAGGCTGGACAGATACGCAGTATTTT.